This T cell receptor beta chain was sequenced during a study of blood T cell repertoires in COVID-19. About the research overall: Samples of COVID-19 (acute and convalescent) were obtained from the United States, Italy and Spain. The analysed material was cDNA or gDNA that came from T cells, B-cell-depleted T cells, or PBMCs.

In the authors' methods: Nucleated cell number was recorded as an estimate derived from reference gene primer amplification. Some clones are missing from TCRdb's copy, which holds only in-frame ones; the method was immunoSEQ multiplex PCR. The D gene and trimming were derived from the DNA, and the V and J assignments and clone size from that table. The table includes about 150,000 clones, 80% to 90% detected once. In its sample, this clone was seen a few times. V shed 5 bases and J 4 bases; nucleotides not matched to a gene: 5. This CDR3 is 15 amino acids long. Germline lookup yields CDR1 SGHTA and CDR2 FQGNSA.

Sequenced: peripheral blood. The clonotype comes from a man in his sixties or seventies with acute or convalescent COVID-19. The chain recombines TRBV7-2 with TRBJ2-2, with 9 bases matching TRBD1. The CDR3 region has the DNA TGTGCCAGCAGCCTCGGACAGGGGTCCACCGGGGAGCTGTTTTTT. It translates to CASSLGQGSTGELFF.